A single sample gave rise to the 8 T cell receptor beta chains below, sequenced in a study of OX40 agonist ivuxolimab in advanced cancers. Sequenced by immunoSEQ multiplex PCR; TCRdb stores in-frame clones only, minus some. Seen here are approximately 100,000 clones, about 90% observed once, and the top ten hold roughly 0.79%. Specimen: CD4+ or CD8+ T cells sorted from blood, collected in a trial of the OX40 agonist ivuxolimab. These receptors were collected from an adult with an advanced solid tumor such as melanoma, head and neck, liver or kidney cancer.

This clone was seen a single time. The chain employs TRBV6-5 and TRBJ2-5; 9 positions match TRBD1. Losses at the gene ends were 5 bases for V and 5 bases for J; bases not matched to a gene: 6. The CDR3 consists of 14 residues. Germline CDR1 is MNHEY and CDR2 is SVGAGI. The CDR3 reads CASSDGQGTETQYF. Written as DNA, the CDR3 is TGTGCCAGCAGTGACGGACAGGGGACGGAGACCCAGTACTTC.

The J gene is TRBJ1-1, the V gene TRBV19, with D possibly being TRBD1 (5 bases). V lost 5 bases and J lost 2, with 18 bases in between. This CDR3 has 16 residues. The germline CDR1 and CDR2 sequences are LNHDA and SQIVND (reference sequence). CDR3 sequence (DNA): TGTGCCAGTAGTTCCCCCGGGGCGTGGCCCAACACTGAAGCTTTCTTT. Translated: CASSSPGAWPNTEAFF.

The chain has TRBV30 and TRBJ1-2; D call uncertain. V lost 0 bases to trimming and J lost 6 bases, with 14 bases between them. CDR3 length: 14 amino acids. Germline-derived CDR1 and CDR2 are GTSNPN and SVGIG (reference sequence). The CDR3 sequence is CAWSVPPEVDGYTF. Here the CDR3 DNA reads TGTGCCTGGAGTGTCCCCCCGGAGGTCGATGGCTACACCTTC.

This sequence joins TRBV4-2 and TRBJ2-3, with 14 bases that match TRBD2. The CDR3 runs 17 residues. Trimming cost V 4 bases and J 6 bases; bases outside gene matches: 9. CDR1 and CDR2 from the germline V gene are LGHNA and YNFKEQ. The CDR3 loop reads CASSLGLAGAGADTQYF. CDR3 sequence (DNA): TGTGCCAGCAGCCTGGGACTAGCGGGGGCGGGAGCGGATACGCAGTATTTT.

The V and J genes are TRBV7-2 and TRBJ2-3; 9 bases agree with TRBD2. CDR3 length equals 17 residues. Trimming cost V 0 bases and J 11 bases; bases outside gene matches: 15. The germline V gene has CDR1 SGHTA and CDR2 FQGNSA. The CDR3 coding sequence is TGTGCCAGCAGCTTAGCGGGGTATAGCGGGGGTGGGACCGAGCAGTATTTT. It codes for CASSLAGYSGGGTEQYF.

The CDR3 bases are TGTGCCAGCAGCTTAGTGCGAACTAGCACAGATACGCAGTATTTT. Its protein is CASSLVRTSTDTQYF. The chain carries TRBV7-8 and TRBJ2-3; D remains ambiguous. V lost 1 base, J lost 0 bases, and 8 bases lay in between. The CDR3 totals 15 residues. Germline CDR1 is SGHVS and CDR2 is FQNEAQ.

The chain uses TRBV12-5 and TRBJ1-5; D call uncertain. The CDR3 is 13 amino acids. Trimming left V 9 bases short and J 0 bases short, with 9 bases between. Looked up from germline, CDR1 is LGHNT and CDR2 is FRNRAP. The DNA of the CDR3 is TGTGCTAGCTCAAGGGATAGCAATCAGCCCCAGCATTTT. It translates to CASSRDSNQPQHF.

The V call is TRBV11-2, the J call TRBJ2-5; no firm D call. CDR3 length: 15 residues. Germline CDR1 is SGHAT and CDR2 is FQNNGV. V was pared by 1 base and J by 3 bases, with 12 bases between. DNA of the CDR3: TGTGCCAGCAGCTTAGGCCCTGGTCTAAAAGAGACCCAGTACTTC. Its translation: CASSLGPGLKETQYF.